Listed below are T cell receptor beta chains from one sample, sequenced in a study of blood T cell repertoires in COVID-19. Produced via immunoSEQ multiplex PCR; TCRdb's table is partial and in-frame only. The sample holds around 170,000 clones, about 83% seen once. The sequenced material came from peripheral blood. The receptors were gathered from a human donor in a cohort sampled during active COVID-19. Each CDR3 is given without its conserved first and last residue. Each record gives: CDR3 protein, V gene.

CDR3: ASQAVSSYNEQF; V: TRBV19
CDR3: ASRATGVYGYT; V: TRBV6-5
CDR3: ASSSDRARSPLH; V: TRBV9
CDR3: ASRLDRAAYEQY; V: TRBV6-5
CDR3: ASSQDRGGLADTYEQY; V: TRBV14
CDR3: ASSLGRTGGTEAF; V: TRBV5-1
CDR3: ASSRGTGSETQY; V: TRBV7-9
CDR3: ASSESGTLSSEQF; V: TRBV2
CDR3: ATIDRDNEQF; V: TRBV24-1
CDR3: ASSQVAGSEQY; V: TRBV14
CDR3: AGSSRWTGTYNEQF; V: TRBV27
CDR3: ASSLAAGGNQPQH; V: TRBV7-9
CDR3: ARRYAGGSNEQF; V: TRBV2
CDR3: ASSLDSLNYEQY; V: TRBV27
CDR3: ASSARGGEGVGTQY; V: TRBV9
CDR3: ASTPRGQGVWNTEAF; V: TRBV19
CDR3: ASSPRRLAGVGDTQY; V: TRBV4-3
CDR3: ASSFRSGNTEAF; V: TRBV28
CDR3: ASSSRDRGTYGYT; V: TRBV7-2
CDR3: ASSEVGTGGPGANVLT; V: TRBV25-1
CDR3: ASSMLALDTQY; V: TRBV19
CDR3: ASIAGGRDYGYT; V: TRBV6-5
CDR3: ATSDSLGGAHNEQF; V: TRBV24-1
CDR3: ASSLARTGNYGYT; V: TRBV7-9
CDR3: ASSLLSRDRVRGTEAF; V: TRBV28
CDR3: ASKGQGSNQPQH; V: TRBV7-2
CDR3: ASSYNIRTSSYEQY; V: TRBV6-2/TRBV6-3
CDR3: ASSLVQQALATNEKLF; V: TRBV7-9
CDR3: ASSSPPKETQY; V: TRBV28
CDR3: ASSQGQGGPQH; V: TRBV12-3/TRBV12-4
CDR3: ASSNQREYDTQY; V: TRBV19
CDR3: ASSTSGSTEAF; V: TRBV6-5
CDR3: ASRDRGRADTQY; V: TRBV19
CDR3: ASSITGGSAYEQY; V: TRBV7-2
CDR3: ASSFGAGHLTREKLF; V: TRBV5-1
CDR3: ASSVGLSGGPEETQY; V: TRBV9
CDR3: ASSMSSTEAF; V: TRBV2
CDR3: ASSQEGGGRTTYEQY; V: TRBV4-1
CDR3: ASRGTDNEQF; V: TRBV7-3
CDR3: ASSNRDRVGSPLH; V: TRBV7-2
CDR3: ASSEQENYGYT; V: TRBV2
CDR3: ASNLAGAPGEQF; V: TRBV7-2